The clone carrying this TCR beta chain was observed many times. Its antigen remains unknown. The data stem from a study of identical twins. Findings and limits, study-wide: Out-of-frame alpha sequences common to twins exhibited an excess of low generation probability.

Per germline, CDR1 SGHAT and CDR2 FQNNGV. V gave up 2 bases and J gave up 1 base, with 8 bases separating them. The CDR3 runs to 14 residues. A universal primer site arose from template switching, and cDNA bore unique molecular identifiers. TCRdb itself ran the 5' RACE reads through MiXCR, one entry per CDR3 protein. The repertoire holds around 570,000 distinct CDR3 sequences, with around a tenth as singletons. In addition, the sample was reused for a study of yellow fever vaccine responses in identical twins.

The clonotype comes from a woman aged 18-35 years in good health. Sequencing input: PBMCs. This chain joins TRBV11-2 and TRBJ2-5; D is unresolved. CDR3 residues: CASSLRPAQETQYF. In DNA form, the CDR3 reads TGTGCCAGCAGCTTAAGGCCTGCCCAAGAGACCCAGTACTTC.